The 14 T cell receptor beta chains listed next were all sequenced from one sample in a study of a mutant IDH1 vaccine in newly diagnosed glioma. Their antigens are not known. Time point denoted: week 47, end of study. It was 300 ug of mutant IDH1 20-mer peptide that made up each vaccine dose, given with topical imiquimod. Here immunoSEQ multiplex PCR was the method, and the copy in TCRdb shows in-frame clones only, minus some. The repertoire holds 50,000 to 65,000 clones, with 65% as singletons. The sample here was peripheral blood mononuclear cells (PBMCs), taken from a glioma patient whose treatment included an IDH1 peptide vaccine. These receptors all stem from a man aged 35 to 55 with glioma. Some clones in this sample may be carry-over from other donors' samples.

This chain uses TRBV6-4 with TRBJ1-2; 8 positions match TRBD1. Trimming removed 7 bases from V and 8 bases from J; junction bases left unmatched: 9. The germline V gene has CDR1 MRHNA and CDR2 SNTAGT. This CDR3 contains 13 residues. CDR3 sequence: CASTSSGQAGYTF. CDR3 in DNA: TGTGCCAGCACCTCCTCGGGACAGGCCGGCTACACCTTC.

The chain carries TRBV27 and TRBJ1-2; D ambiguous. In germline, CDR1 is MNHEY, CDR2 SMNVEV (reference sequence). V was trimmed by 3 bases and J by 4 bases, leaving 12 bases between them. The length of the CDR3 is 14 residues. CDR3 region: CASSLDGMGYGYTF. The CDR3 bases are TGTGCCAGCAGTTTGGACGGAATGGGCTATGGCTACACCTTC.

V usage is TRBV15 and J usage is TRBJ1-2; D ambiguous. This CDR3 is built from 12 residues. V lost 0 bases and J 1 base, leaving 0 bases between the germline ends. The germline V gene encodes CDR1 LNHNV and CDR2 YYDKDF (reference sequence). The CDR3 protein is CATSRDNYGYTF. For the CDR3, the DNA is TGTGCCACCAGCAGAGATAACTATGGCTACACCTTC.

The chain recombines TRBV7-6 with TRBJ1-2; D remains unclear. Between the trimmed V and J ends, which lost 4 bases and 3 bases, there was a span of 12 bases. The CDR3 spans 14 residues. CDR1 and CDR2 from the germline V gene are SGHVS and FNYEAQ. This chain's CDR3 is CASSSSITDYGYTF. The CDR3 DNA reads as TGTGCCAGCAGCTCCAGTATCACGGACTATGGCTACACCTTC. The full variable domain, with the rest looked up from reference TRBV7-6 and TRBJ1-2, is GAGVSQSPRYKVTKRGQDVALRCDPISGHVSLYWYRQALGQGPEFLTYFNYEAQQDKSGLPNDRFSAERPEGSISTLTIQRTEQRDSAMYRCASSSSITDYGYTFGSGTRLTVV.

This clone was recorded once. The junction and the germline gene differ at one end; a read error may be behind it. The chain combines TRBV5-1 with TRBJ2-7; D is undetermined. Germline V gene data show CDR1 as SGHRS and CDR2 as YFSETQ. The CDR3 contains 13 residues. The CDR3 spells CASSFGGPYEQYF. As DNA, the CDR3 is TGCGCCAGCAGCTTCGGCGGACCCTACGAGCAGTATTTC.

The CDR3 DNA reads TGTGCCAGCAGACAAGGGGGTCTTGAGGGTCAGCCCCAGCATTTT. Amino acids: CASRQGGLEGQPQHF. The chain has TRBV7-8 and TRBJ1-5, with a tentative D call TRBD1 (6 bases). Germline V lookup: CDR1 SGHVS, CDR2 FQNEAQ. The ends were cut back, 6 bases at V and 6 bases at J, with 18 bases in the middle. The CDR3 totals 15 residues.

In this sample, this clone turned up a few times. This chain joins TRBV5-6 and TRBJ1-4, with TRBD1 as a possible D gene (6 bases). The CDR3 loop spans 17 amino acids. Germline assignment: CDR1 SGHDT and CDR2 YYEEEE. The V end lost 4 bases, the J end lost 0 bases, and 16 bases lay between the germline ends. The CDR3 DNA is TGTGCCAGCAGCGGACGACCGACAGGCTCAACTAATGAAAAACTGTTTTTT. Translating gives CASSGRPTGSTNEKLFF.

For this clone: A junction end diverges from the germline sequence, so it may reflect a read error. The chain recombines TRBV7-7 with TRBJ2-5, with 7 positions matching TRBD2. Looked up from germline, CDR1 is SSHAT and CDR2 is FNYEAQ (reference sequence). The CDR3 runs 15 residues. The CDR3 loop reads CASSFGLGVQETQYF. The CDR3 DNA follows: TGTGCTAGCAGCTTTGGACTAGGGGTCCAAGAGACCCAGTACTTC.

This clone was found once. The CDR3 reads CAIRDPGPSEQFF. As DNA, the CDR3 is TGTGCCATCCGGGACCCAGGGCCCAGTGAGCAGTTCTTC. This chain links TRBV6-1 with TRBJ2-1; possibly TRBD1 or TRBD2 for D (5 bases each). The V and J ends lost 10 bases and 9 bases respectively, with 19 bases between them. This CDR3 region has 13 residues. The germline gives CDR1 MNHNS, CDR2 SASEGT.

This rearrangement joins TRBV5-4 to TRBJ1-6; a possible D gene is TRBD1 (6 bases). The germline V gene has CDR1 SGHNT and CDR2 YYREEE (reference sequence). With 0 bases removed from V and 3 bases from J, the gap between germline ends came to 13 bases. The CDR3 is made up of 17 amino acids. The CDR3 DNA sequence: TGTGCCAGCAGCTTGGGTGGGGGGGCCGGCTATAATTCACCCCTCCACTTT. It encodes CASSLGGGAGYNSPLHF.

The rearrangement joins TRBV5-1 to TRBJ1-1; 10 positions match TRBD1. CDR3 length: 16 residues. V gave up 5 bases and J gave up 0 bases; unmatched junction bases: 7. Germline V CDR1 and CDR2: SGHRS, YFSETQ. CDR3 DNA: TGCGCCAGCAGACTAGCGACAGGGGGCATGAACACTGAAGCTTTCTTT. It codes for CASRLATGGMNTEAFF. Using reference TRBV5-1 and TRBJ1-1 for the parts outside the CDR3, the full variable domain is KAGVTQTPRYLIKTRGQQVTLSCSPISGHRSVSWYQQTPGQGLQFLFEYFSETQRNKGNFPGRFSGRQFSNSRSEMNVSTLELGDSALYLCASRLATGGMNTEAFFGQGTRLTVV.

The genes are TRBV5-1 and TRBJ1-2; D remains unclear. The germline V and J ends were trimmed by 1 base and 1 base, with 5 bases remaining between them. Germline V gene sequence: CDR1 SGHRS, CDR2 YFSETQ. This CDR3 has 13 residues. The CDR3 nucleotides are TGCGCCAGCAGCTTGTACAGTAACTATGGCTACACCTTC. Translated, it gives CASSLYSNYGYTF.

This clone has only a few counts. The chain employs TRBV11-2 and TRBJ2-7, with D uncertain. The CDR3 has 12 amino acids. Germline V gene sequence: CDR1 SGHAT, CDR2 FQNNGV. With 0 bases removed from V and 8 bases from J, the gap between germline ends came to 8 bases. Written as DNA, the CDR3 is TGTGCCAGCAGCTTAGAGGCGGAAAAGCAGTACTTC. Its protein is CASSLEAEKQYF.

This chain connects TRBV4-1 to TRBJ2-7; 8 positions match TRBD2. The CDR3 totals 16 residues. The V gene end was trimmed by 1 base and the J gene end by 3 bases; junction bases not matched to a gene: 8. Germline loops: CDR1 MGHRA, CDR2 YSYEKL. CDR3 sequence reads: CASSQGWASGFYEQYF. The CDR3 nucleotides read TGCGCCAGCAGCCAAGGCTGGGCTAGCGGGTTCTACGAGCAGTACTTC.